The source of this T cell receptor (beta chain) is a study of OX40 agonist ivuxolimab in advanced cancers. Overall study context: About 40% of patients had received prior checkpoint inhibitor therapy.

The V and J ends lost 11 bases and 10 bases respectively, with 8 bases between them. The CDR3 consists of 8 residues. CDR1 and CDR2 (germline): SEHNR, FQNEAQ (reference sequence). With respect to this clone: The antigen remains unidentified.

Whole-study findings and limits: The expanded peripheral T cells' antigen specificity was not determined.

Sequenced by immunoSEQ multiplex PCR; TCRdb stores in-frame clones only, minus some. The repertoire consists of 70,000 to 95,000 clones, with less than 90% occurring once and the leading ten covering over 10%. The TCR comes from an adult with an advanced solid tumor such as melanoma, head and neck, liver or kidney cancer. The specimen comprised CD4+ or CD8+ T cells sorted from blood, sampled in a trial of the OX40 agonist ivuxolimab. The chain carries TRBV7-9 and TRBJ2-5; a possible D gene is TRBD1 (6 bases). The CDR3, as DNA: TGTGCCGGGGGCGGCCAGTACTTC. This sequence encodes CAGGGQYF.